Presented here are 26 T cell receptor beta chains from one specimen sequenced in a study of T cells in Graves' hyperthyroidism and ophthalmopathy. Amplified regions were TCR beta CDR3 sequences from RNA transcripts. A set of HTBI primers served as the primers for a first-round RT-PCR of the TCR CDR3. TCRdb reprocessed the multiplex PCR reads via MiXCR and lists one record per CDR3 protein. The sample lists fewer than 450,000 distinct CDR3 sequences; about 18% were seen once. The sequenced material came from blood. The receptor set was obtained from a woman aged 25 to 45 with Graves' hyperthyroidism that later progressed to Graves' ophthalmopathy.

This clonotype was recorded many times. The rearrangement uses TRBV10-3 and TRBJ2-7; no reliable D call. Germline V gene lookup returns CDR1 ENHRY and CDR2 SYGVKD. The CDR3 is made up of 14 amino acids. The V gene lost 0 bases and the J gene lost 1 base, with 7 bases spanning the gap. The CDR3 loop reads CAISESGGSYEQYF. CDR3 DNA: TGTGCCATCAGTGAGTCCGGCGGTTCCTACGAGCAGTACTTC.

This clonotype was seen at least ten times. This chain uses TRBV24-1 with TRBJ2-3; possibly TRBD1 or TRBD2 for D (6 bases each). Germline-derived CDR1 and CDR2 are KGHDR and SFDVKD. Trimming took off 2 bases at V and 3 bases at J, with 17 bases between the two ends. The CDR3 runs to 17 residues. The CDR3 nucleotides read TGTGCCACCAGTGATTGGAGAGGGGGGCTCTTAACAGATACGCAGTATTTT. As protein: CATSDWRGGLLTDTQYF.

The chain has TRBV7-9 and TRBJ2-1; the D gene is possibly TRBD1 (6 bases). The CDR3 sequence is 16 residues long. Germline assignment: CDR1 SEHNR and CDR2 FQNEAQ (reference sequence). The ends were cut back, 3 bases at V and 5 bases at J, with 17 bases in the middle. CDR3: CASSFPQGLNHNEQFF. The CDR3 DNA reads TGTGCCAGCAGCTTCCCCCAGGGGCTGAATCACAATGAGCAGTTCTTC.

This clonotype occurred a few times. The chain links TRBV19 to TRBJ2-2; the match to TRBD1 covers 7 bases. The CDR3 has 17 residues. V was clipped by 5 bases and J by 0 bases; unmatched bases: 9. Looked up from germline, CDR1 is LNHDA and CDR2 is SQIVND (reference sequence). CDR3 amino acids: CASSSLITGANTGELFF. Here the CDR3 DNA reads TGTGCCAGTAGTTCCCTAATAACAGGGGCGAACACCGGGGAGCTGTTTTTT.

Note on this clonotype: The germline gene is not matched at one end of the junction; a read error may be the cause. The V gene is TRBV14, the J gene TRBJ2-5; D is possibly TRBD1 (5 bases). This CDR3 comprises 12 residues. Germline V lookup: CDR1 SGHDN, CDR2 FVKESK. Here the CDR3 reads CASIQGVETQYF. The CDR3 DNA reads as TGTGCCAGCATCCAAGGGGTGGAGACCCAGTACTTC.

Ten or more counts support this clonotype. V gene TRBV2 combines with J gene TRBJ1-4; D is uncertain. CDR1 is SNHLY and CDR2 is FYNNEI in the germline V gene. The CDR3 totals 12 residues. V shed 6 bases and J shed 8 bases, with 10 bases lying between them. The CDR3 region has the DNA TGTGCCAGCAGGAATGGGCCGGAAAAACTGTTTTTT. Its translation: CASRNGPEKLFF.

This clonotype was counted many times. This chain connects TRBV11-2 to TRBJ2-7; 11 positions agree with TRBD1. CDR1 SGHAT and CDR2 FQNNGV come from the germline V gene. The CDR3 spans 15 residues. V shed 3 bases and J 5 bases; nucleotides not matched to a gene: 6. DNA for the CDR3: TGTGCCAGCAGCTTCACCCCGGGACAGGGGGACGAGCAGTACTTC. Translating gives CASSFTPGQGDEQYF.

On this clonotype: This may come from a read error, since a much larger clone is one base off. The chain joins TRBV4-2 to TRBJ2-7, with 8 positions matching TRBD2. The germline gives CDR1 LGHNA, CDR2 YNFKEQ. The CDR3 loop spans 18 amino acids. The CDR3 region is CASSQDHAGGHLTYEQHF. The CDR3 region has the DNA TGTGCCAGCAGCCAAGATCACGCGGGAGGACACCTCACCTACGAGCAGCACTTC.

DNA for the CDR3: TGTGCCAGCAGCCCAGGGTGGGGAGCGGGAGGGCAAGAGACCCAGTACTTC. Protein: CASSPGWGAGGQETQYF. J is TRBJ2-5 and V is TRBV7-2, with TRBD2 matching over 10 bases. J lost 2 bases, V lost 5 bases, and 11 bases had no gene match. CDR1 SGHTA and CDR2 FQGNSA come from the germline V gene. This CDR3 contains 17 residues.

This clonotype has at least ten counts. The V and J genes are TRBV27 and TRBJ1-2; possible D gene TRBD1, 6 bases. Per the germline V gene, CDR1 is MNHEY and CDR2 is SMNVEV (reference sequence). The CDR3 length is 15 residues. The V gene lost 6 bases and the J gene lost 0 bases, with 14 bases spanning the gap. CDR3 protein: CASSTGTSANYGYTF. In DNA form, the CDR3 reads TGTGCCAGCAGCACCGGGACATCAGCTAACTATGGCTACACCTTC.

Ten or more counts support this clonotype. This chain joins TRBV13 and TRBJ1-2; D may be TRBD1 (6 bases). Trimming cost V 7 bases and J 4 bases, with 16 bases left between them. Germline loops: CDR1 PRHDT, CDR2 FYEKMQ (reference sequence). The CDR3 length is 14 residues. The CDR3 region is CASTSPDSPYGYTF. In nucleotides, the CDR3 is TGTGCCAGCACCTCCCCGGACAGCCCCTATGGCTACACCTTC.

This clonotype came up many times. J is TRBJ2-7 and V is TRBV30; no clear D gene. Germline CDR1 GTSNPN, CDR2 SVGIG (reference sequence). The CDR3 has 14 amino acids. The V and J ends lost 3 bases and 0 bases respectively, with 12 bases between them. The CDR3: CAWRQGYTSYEQYF. The CDR3 nucleotides read TGTGCCTGGAGGCAAGGGTATACCTCCTACGAGCAGTACTTC.

This clonotype was recorded at least ten times. In DNA form, the CDR3 reads TGTGCCAGCAGTGGTGCGACGGACAGCACAGATACGCAGTATTTT. Residues: CASSGATDSTDTQYF. The chain joins TRBV6-1 to TRBJ2-3; the D is unclear. This CDR3 region has 15 residues. Germline V gene data show CDR1 as MNHNS and CDR2 as SASEGT. V was cut by 4 bases and J by 0 bases, with 11 bases left in between.

Notes on this clonotype: This may stem from a read error, because a much larger clone lies one nucleotide away. The chain carries TRBV9 and TRBJ2-3, with a possible D match to TRBD2 (5 bases). The CDR3 totals 16 residues. Germline CDR1 is SGDLS and CDR2 is YYNGEE. Here the CDR3 reads CASSVARLEGTETQYF. CDR3 DNA sequence: TGTGCCAGCAGCGTAGCGCGCCTAGAGGGCACAGAGACGCAGTATTTT.

This clonotype was counted many times. V gene TRBV12-3 or TRBV12-4 combines with J gene TRBJ1-6; 7 bases fit TRBD1. V lost 7 bases to trimming and J lost 8 bases; unmatched junction nucleotides: 8. This CDR3 is built from 14 residues. In nucleotides, the CDR3 is TGTGCCAGCAAGTCGACAGGGTGGGATTCACCCCTCCACTTT. It translates to CASKSTGWDSPLHF.

This chain connects TRBV6-1 to TRBJ2-7; D ambiguous. The V gene lost 1 base and the J gene lost 3 bases, with 10 bases spanning the gap. CDR3 length equals 14 residues. CDR1 MNHNS and CDR2 SASEGT come from the germline V gene. This CDR3 is CASSEGKLNYEQYF. In DNA form, the CDR3 reads TGTGCCAGCAGTGAAGGGAAACTCAACTACGAGCAGTACTTC.

As concerns this clonotype: Its ends do not fully match the called genes, so a read error is possible. This sequence joins TRBV12-3 or TRBV12-4 and TRBJ2-5; D call uncertain. The CDR3 spans 13 residues. The CDR3 protein is CASSLGYAETQYF. CDR3 coding DNA: TGTGCCAGCAGCTTAGGCTACGCGGAGACCCAGTACTTC.

This clonotype has a count of ten or more. The V call is TRBV2, the J call TRBJ2-3; 8 nucleotides match TRBD1. Germline V lookup: CDR1 SNHLY, CDR2 FYNNEI. V lost 4 bases, J lost 1 base, and 7 bases stayed unmatched. The CDR3 runs 16 residues. In DNA, the CDR3 is TGTGCCAGCAGTGGACGACAGGGGTCGGGCACAGATACGCAGTATTTT. Translating it yields CASSGRQGSGTDTQYF.

V and J are TRBV4-1 and TRBJ2-7, with D perhaps given as TRBD1 or TRBD2 (6 bases each). Trimming shortened V by 3 bases and J by 0 bases, and 18 bases separated the two germline ends. Germline V gene lookup returns CDR1 MGHRA and CDR2 YSYEKL. This CDR3 region has 17 residues. DNA of the CDR3: TGCGCCAGCAGCCAGCCCCGGGGGCAGGGGAACTCCTACGAGCAGTACTTC. Residues: CASSQPRGQGNSYEQYF.

This clonotype has ten or more counts. The genes are TRBV29-1 and TRBJ2-7; D could derive from TRBD1 or TRBD2 (6 bases each). V lost 8 bases and J 4 bases, leaving 21 bases between the germline ends. In germline, CDR1 is SQVTM, CDR2 ANQGSEA. CDR3 length equals 14 residues. The CDR3 is CSPQNREEEYEQYF. The DNA of the CDR3 is TGCAGCCCACAAAACAGGGAGGAAGAGTACGAGCAGTACTTC.

This clonotype was counted between two and nine times. The chain combines TRBV10-3 with TRBJ2-5, with D possibly being TRBD1 (5 bases). The V and J ends lost 4 bases and 3 bases respectively, with 24 bases between them. The V gene's germline CDR1 is ENHRY and CDR2 SYGVKD. This CDR3 contains 18 residues. CDR3 sequence reads: CAISAEIFNGAFKETQYF. The CDR3 DNA reads TGTGCCATCAGTGCTGAAATTTTCAATGGGGCTTTCAAAGAGACCCAGTACTTC.

This clonotype was observed at least ten times. The J gene is TRBJ1-1, the V gene TRBV18; weak D call: TRBD1 (5 bases). This CDR3 region has 14 residues. Germline V lookup: CDR1 KGHSH, CDR2 LQKENI. The V end was cut by 2 bases, the J end by 4 bases, with 11 bases between. As DNA, the CDR3 is TGTGCCAGCTCACCAGTACGGGGGGGCACTGAAGCTTTCTTT. Its translation is CASSPVRGGTEAFF.

This clonotype was recorded many times. V usage is TRBV28 and J usage is TRBJ2-7; the match to TRBD1 covers 12 bases. CDR1 and CDR2 (germline): MDHEN, SYDVKM. The CDR3 totals 17 residues. Losses at the gene ends were 5 bases for V and 4 bases for J; bases not matched to a gene: 12. The CDR3 DNA reads TGTGCCAGCAGTACACATCCCGGGACAGGGGGCGATTACGAGCAGTACTTC. Protein sequence: CASSTHPGTGGDYEQYF.

At least ten counts were recorded for this clonotype. The chain carries TRBV9 and TRBJ1-1; no reliable D call. The CDR3 has 13 residues. Germline V CDR1 and CDR2: SGDLS, YYNGEE. Deletions cut 4 bases from V and 4 bases from J, with 11 bases between. CDR3 residues: CASSPGVGTEAFF. As DNA, the CDR3 is TGTGCCAGCAGCCCCGGTGTCGGCACTGAAGCTTTCTTT.

This clonotype occurred many times. V and J are TRBV6-5 and TRBJ2-1; 8 bases are shared with TRBD2. The CDR3 loop spans 15 amino acids. Germline V gives CDR1 MNHEY, CDR2 SVGAGI. J gave up 7 bases and V 0 bases, and 5 bases lay outside the gene matches. The CDR3: CASSYSRGLVNEQFF. The CDR3 DNA follows: TGTGCCAGCAGTTACTCGAGGGGACTAGTAAATGAGCAGTTCTTC.

In this sample, this clonotype turned up many times. V is TRBV27 and J is TRBJ1-5, with 8 bases fitting TRBD1. The CDR3 loop spans 14 amino acids. V lost 10 bases, J lost 6 bases, and 11 bases stayed unmatched. Germline lookup yields CDR1 MNHEY and CDR2 SMNVEV (reference sequence). CDR3 nucleotides: TGTGCCACCCGACCCTCAGGGGGCGGTCAGCCCCAGCATTTT. Amino acids: CATRPSGGGQPQHF.